This T cell receptor beta chain derives from a study of shared clonotypes between healthy human individuals. The CDR3 runs to 15 residues. Per germline, CDR1 MNHNS and CDR2 SASEGT. The germline V and J ends were trimmed by 4 bases and 7 bases, with 19 bases remaining between them. The data were produced by immunoSEQ multiplex PCR, yet TCRdb's version contains in-frame clones alone and is incomplete. Of approximately 2.5 million clones detected, roughly nine tenths appear once; the ten largest clones hold over 0.12%. This receptor was taken from a man between 18 and 35 years old in good health. The chain couples TRBV6-1 to TRBJ1-2; D gene ambiguous. Sequencing input: naive CD4+ T cells sorted from blood. The subset here: CD45RA+ positively selected. The CDR3 DNA sequence: TGTGCCAGCAGTGCAGGAGGTCTTAGTTCGGGTGGCTACACCTTC. This gives the protein CASSAGGLSSGGYTF.